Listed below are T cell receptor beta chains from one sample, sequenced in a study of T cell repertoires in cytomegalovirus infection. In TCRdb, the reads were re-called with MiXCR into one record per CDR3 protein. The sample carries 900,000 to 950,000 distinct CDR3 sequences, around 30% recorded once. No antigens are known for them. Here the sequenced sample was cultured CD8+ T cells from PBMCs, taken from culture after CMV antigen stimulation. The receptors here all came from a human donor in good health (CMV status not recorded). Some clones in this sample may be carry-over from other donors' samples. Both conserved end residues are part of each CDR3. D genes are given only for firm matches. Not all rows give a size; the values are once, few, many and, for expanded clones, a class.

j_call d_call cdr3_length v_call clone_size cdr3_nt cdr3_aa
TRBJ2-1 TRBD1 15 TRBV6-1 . TGTGCCAGCACCGATGGGACAGGGTCATACAATGAGCAGTTCTTC CASTDGTGSYNEQFF
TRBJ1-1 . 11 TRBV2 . TGTGCCAGCAAGACTTGGACTGAAGCTTTCTTT CASKTWTEAFF
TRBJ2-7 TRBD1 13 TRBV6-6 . TGTGCCAGCAGCCAGACAGGGGCCCACGAGCAGTACTTC CASSQTGAHEQYF
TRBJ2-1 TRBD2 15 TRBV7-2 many TGTGCCAGCAGCTTGACTAGCGGGGGGTGGAATGAGCAGTTCTTC CASSLTSGGWNEQFF
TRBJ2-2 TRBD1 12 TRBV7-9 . TGTGCCAGCACCCCCCAGGGGGTTGGGCTGTTTTTT CASTPQGVGLFF
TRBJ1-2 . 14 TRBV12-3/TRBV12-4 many TGTGCCAGCACTTCGACCGACGATCCTTGGGGCTACACCTTC CASTSTDDPWGYTF
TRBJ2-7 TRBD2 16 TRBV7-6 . TGTGCCAGCAGCTCAACATATAGGACTAGCTCCTACGAGCAGTACTTC CASSSTYRTSSYEQYF
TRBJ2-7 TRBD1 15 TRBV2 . TGTGCCAGCAGTGAACCGGGACAGGTCTCCTACGAGCAGTACTTC CASSEPGQVSYEQYF
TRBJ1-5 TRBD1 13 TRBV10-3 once TGTGCCACAGGGGACAGTCGCAATCAGCCCCAGCATTTT CATGDSRNQPQHF
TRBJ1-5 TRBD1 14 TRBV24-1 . TGTGCCACCAGTGATACAGGGGGGGATCAGCCCCAGCATTTT CATSDTGGDQPQHF
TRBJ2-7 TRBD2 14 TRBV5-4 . TGTGCCAGCAGCTGGGGGAGGGTAAGCGACGAGCAGTACTTC CASSWGRVSDEQYF
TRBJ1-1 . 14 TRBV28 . TGTGCCAGCAGTTTATACAGGACGAACACTGAAGCTTTCTTT CASSLYRTNTEAFF
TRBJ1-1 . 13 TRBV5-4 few TGTGCCAGCAGCTTGTGGACGAACACTGAAGCTTTCTTT CASSLWTNTEAFF
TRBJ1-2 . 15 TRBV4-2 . TGTGCCAGCAGCCAAGACTACTCGGACGCCTATGGCTACACCTTC CASSQDYSDAYGYTF
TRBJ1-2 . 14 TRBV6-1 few TGTGCCAGCAGTTATAGCAGGGTCTTGGATGGCTACACCTTC CASSYSRVLDGYTF
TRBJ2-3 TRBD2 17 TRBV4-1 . TGCGCCAGCAGCCAAGAGGGGACTAGCGGGGAAGCAGATACGCAGTATTTT CASSQEGTSGEADTQYF
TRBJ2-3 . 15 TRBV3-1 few TGTGCCAGCAGTCCGTCCGGGGGACATGGAGATACGCAGTATTTT CASSPSGGHGDTQYF
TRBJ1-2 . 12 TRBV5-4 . TGTGCCAGCAGCTTTTATACAGGAGACTACACCTTC CASSFYTGDYTF
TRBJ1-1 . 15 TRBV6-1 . TGTGCCAGCAGTGAATGGACGTCGATGAACACTGAAGCTTTCTTT CASSEWTSMNTEAFF
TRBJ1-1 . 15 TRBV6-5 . TGTGCCAGCAGTTACGTCGGGGGGCTGAACACTGAAGCTTTCTTT CASSYVGGLNTEAFF
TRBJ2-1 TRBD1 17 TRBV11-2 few TGTGCCAGCAGCTTCGCCCCGGGACAGGGGACCTACAATGAGCAGTTCTTC CASSFAPGQGTYNEQFF
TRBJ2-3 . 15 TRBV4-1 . TGCGCCAGCAGCATGAGGGAGGCTAGCACAGATACGCAGTATTTT CASSMREASTDTQYF
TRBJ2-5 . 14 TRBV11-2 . TGTGCCAGCAGCAACCCCCGGGTACGGGAGACCCAGTACTTC CASSNPRVRETQYF
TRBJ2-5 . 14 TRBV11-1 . TGTGCCAGCAGCCAGCTCTCGGGGAAGGAGACCCAGTACTTC CASSQLSGKETQYF
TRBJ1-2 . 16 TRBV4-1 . TGCGCCAGCAGCCAAGATTGGAGTTTTTATAACTATGGCTACACCTTC CASSQDWSFYNYGYTF
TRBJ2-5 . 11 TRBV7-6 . TGTGCCAGCAGTCATATGGAGACCCAGTACTTC CASSHMETQYF
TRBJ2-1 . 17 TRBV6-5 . TGTGCCAGCAGCCCACCCTGGGGTGGAAGCTCCTACAATGAGCAGTTCTTC CASSPPWGGSSYNEQFF
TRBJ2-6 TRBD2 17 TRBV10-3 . TGTGCCATCTTGACGACTAGCTCATTCTCTGGGGCCAACGTCCTGACTTTC CAILTTSSFSGANVLTF
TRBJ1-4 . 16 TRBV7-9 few TGTGCCAGCAGCTTACATACGACAGTATTCAATGAAAAACTGTTTTTT CASSLHTTVFNEKLFF
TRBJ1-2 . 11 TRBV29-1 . TGCAGCGGTTCGGACGTCTATGGCTACACCTTC CSGSDVYGYTF
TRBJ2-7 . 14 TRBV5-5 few TGTGCCAGCAGCTTGAAAAGGGGCTCCTACGAGCAGTACTTC CASSLKRGSYEQYF
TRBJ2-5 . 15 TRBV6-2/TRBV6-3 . TGTGCCAGCAGTCGCGTAGTAAACGGGGAAGAGACCCAGTACTTC CASSRVVNGEETQYF
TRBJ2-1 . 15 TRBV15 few TGTGCCACCAGCCCCGGGACTGACTCCTACAATGAGCAGTTCTTC CATSPGTDSYNEQFF
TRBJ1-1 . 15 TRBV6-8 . TGTGCCAGCAGTTACTCGTTGGAACAGACCTATGAAGCTTTCTTT CASSYSLEQTYEAFF
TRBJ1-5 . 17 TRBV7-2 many TGTGCCAGCAGCTTAGTCCCCTGGGCAGCCAGCAATCAGCCCCAGCATTTT CASSLVPWAASNQPQHF
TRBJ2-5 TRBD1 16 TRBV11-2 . TGTGCCAGCAGCTTAAAACAGGGGGCGCGGTGGGAGACCCAGTACTTC CASSLKQGARWETQYF
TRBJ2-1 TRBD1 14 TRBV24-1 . TGTGCCACCAGTGAGCCGACAGGGGCTAATGAGCAGTTCTTC CATSEPTGANEQFF
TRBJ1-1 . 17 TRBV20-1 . TGCAGTGCCGAAACGATTACGACAGGTCGGTGGGACACTGAAGCTTTCTTT CSAETITTGRWDTEAFF
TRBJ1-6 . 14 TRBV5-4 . TGTGCCAGCAGCACAACCGGGACGGGTTCACCCCTCCACTTT CASSTTGTGSPLHF
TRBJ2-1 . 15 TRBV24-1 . TGTGCCACCAGTGATTTGACTAGCCCTGGGAATGAGCAGTTCTTC CATSDLTSPGNEQFF
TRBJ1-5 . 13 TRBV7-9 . TGTGCCAGCAGGTTAGACCGAGATCAGCCCCAGCATTTT CASRLDRDQPQHF
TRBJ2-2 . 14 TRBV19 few TGTGCCAGTAGTATAGATTGGGACACCGGGGAGCTGTTTTTT CASSIDWDTGELFF
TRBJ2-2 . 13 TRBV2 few TGTGCCAGCATCGACTATTCCACCGGGGAGCTGTTTTTT CASIDYSTGELFF
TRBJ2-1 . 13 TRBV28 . TGTGCCAGCAGAACCGAGAGACACAATGAGCAGTTCTTC CASRTERHNEQFF
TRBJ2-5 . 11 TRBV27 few TGTGCCTCGTGGGGGAGAGAGACCCAGTACTTC CASWGRETQYF
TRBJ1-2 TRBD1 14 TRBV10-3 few TGTGCCATCAGTGAGACAGGGGCTTCAGATGGCTACACCTTC CAISETGASDGYTF
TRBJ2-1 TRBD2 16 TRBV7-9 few TGTGCCAGCAGCCAAGGGGAGGGTGGAAGACGGGGTGAGCAGTTCTTC CASSQGEGGRRGEQFF
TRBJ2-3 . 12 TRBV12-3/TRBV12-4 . TGTGCCTGCAGTTCTGGGCGTGTGGAGCAGTATTTT CACSSGRVEQYF
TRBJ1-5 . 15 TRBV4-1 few TGCGCCAGCAGCCAGGCGACAGATAGCAATCAGCCCCAGCATTTT CASSQATDSNQPQHF
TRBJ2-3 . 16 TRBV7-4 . TGTGCCAGCAGCTTAGACTCTAGTACTAGCACAGATACGCAGTATTTT CASSLDSSTSTDTQYF
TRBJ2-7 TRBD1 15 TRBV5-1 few TGCGCCAGCAGGGCAGGGGGATCGCAGACCTACGAGCAGTACTTC CASRAGGSQTYEQYF
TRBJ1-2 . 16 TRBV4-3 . TGCGCCAGCAGCCAAGGGACAAGAGGGTCGGGCTATGGCTACACCTTC CASSQGTRGSGYGYTF
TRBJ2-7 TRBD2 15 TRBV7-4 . TGTGCCAGCAGCTTTAGTAGCGGGGGCTCCTACGAGCAGTACTTC CASSFSSGGSYEQYF
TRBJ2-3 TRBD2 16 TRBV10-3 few TGTGCCATCAGCGATAGCGGGGGCTTAAGCACAGATACGCAGTATTTT CAISDSGGLSTDTQYF
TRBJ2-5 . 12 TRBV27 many TGTGCCAGCGGGCGGCAAGAGGAGACCCAGTACTTC CASGRQEETQYF